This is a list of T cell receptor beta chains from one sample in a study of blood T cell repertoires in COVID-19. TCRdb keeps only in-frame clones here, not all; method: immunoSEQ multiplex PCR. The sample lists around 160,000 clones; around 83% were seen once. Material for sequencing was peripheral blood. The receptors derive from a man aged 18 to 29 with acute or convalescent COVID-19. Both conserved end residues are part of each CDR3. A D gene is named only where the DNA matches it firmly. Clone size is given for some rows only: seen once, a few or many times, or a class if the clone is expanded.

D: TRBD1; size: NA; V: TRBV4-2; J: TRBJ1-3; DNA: TGTGCCAGCAGCCAACCCGACAGGGCCCGCTCTGGAAACACCATATATTTT; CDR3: CASSQPDRARSGNTIYF
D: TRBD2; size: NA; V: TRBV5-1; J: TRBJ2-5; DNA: TGCGCCAGCAGCCGCGGGGGGCCCCAAGAGACCCAGTACTTC; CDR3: CASSRGGPQETQYF
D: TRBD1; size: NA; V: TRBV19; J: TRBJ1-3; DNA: TGTGCCAGTAGTCTATCCGGGGGACAGTTTTCTGGAAACACCATATATTTT; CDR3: CASSLSGGQFSGNTIYF
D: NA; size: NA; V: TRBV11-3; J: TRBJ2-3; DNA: TGTGCCAGCAGCTTATCGGGGAAACCCAACACAGATACGCAGTATTTT; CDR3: CASSLSGKPNTDTQYF
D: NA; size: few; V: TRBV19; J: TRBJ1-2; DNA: TGTGCCAGTAAGAACGTCAGTAACTATGGCTACACCTTC; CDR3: CASKNVSNYGYTF
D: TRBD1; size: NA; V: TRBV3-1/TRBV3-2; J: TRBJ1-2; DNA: TGTGCCAGCAGCCAAGTCGGACAGGAAGACTATGGCTACACCTTC; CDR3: CASSQVGQEDYGYTF
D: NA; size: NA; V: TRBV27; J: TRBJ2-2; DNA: TGTGCCAGCAGTACAAACGGGGGGGAGCTGTTTTTT; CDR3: CASSTNGGELFF
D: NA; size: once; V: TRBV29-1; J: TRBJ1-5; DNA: TGCAGCGCCCGGACAACGGGGGGCAATCAGCCCCAGCATTTT; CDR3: CSARTTGGNQPQHF
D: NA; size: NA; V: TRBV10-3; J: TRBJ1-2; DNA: TGTGCCTCCTGGGATGGGGAGCGGTACCACTATGGCTACACCTTC; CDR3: CASWDGERYHYGYTF
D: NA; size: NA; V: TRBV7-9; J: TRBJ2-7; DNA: TGTGCCAGCAGCTTTAGCTACGAGCAGTACTTC; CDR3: CASSFSYEQYF
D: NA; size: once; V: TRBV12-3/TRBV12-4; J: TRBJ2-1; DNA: TGTGCCAGCAGTACGAAGGGGATTGAGCAGTTCTTC; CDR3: CASSTKGIEQFF
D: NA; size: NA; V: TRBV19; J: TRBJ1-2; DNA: TGTGCCAGTAGTCCTGGCGGGGGCCCAGGGTATGGCTACACCTTC; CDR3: CASSPGGGPGYGYTF
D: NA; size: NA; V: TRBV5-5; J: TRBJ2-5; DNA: TGTGCCAGCAGCTTGGAGGAGTGGGGGCAGGTGGGTTTTGAGACCCAGTACTTC; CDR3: CASSLEEWGQVGFETQYF
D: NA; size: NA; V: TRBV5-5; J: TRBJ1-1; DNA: TGTGCCAGCAGCTTGGCCCGGGTGGTGAACACTGAAGCTTTCTTT; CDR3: CASSLARVVNTEAFF
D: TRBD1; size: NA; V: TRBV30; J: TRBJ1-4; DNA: TGTGCCTGGAGTGTAATCCTAGGACAGGGAGTTTTTGGAACTAATGAAAAACTGTTTTTT; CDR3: CAWSVILGQGVFGTNEKLFF
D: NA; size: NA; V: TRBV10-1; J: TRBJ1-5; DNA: TGCGCCAGCAGACCCCGACGGGGAGGCAATCAGCCCCAGCATTTT; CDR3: CASRPRRGGNQPQHF
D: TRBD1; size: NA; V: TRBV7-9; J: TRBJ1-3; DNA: TGTGCCAGCTCCACCGGGACAGGGGCATACACCATATATTTT; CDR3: CASSTGTGAYTIYF
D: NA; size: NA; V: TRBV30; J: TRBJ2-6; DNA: TGTGCCTGGAGTTTAACAGGAGCTGGGGCCAACGTCCTGACTTTC; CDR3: CAWSLTGAGANVLTF
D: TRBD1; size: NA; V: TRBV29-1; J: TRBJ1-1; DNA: TGCAGCGTTGAAGATACCGGACAGGTAAACACTGAAGCTTTCTTT; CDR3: CSVEDTGQVNTEAFF
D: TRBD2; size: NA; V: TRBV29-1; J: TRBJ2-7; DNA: TGCAGCGTCCTAGCGGGGCTCTCCTACGAGCAGTACTTC; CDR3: CSVLAGLSYEQYF
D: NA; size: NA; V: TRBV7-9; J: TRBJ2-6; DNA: TGTGCCAGCAGCTCGGAGGGGTCCATCTCTGGGGCCAACGTCCTGACTTTC; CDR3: CASSSEGSISGANVLTF
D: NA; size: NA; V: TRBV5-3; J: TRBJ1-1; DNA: TGTGCCAGAAGCTTGGGCCGACCCAGAGGCCAAGCTTTCTTT; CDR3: CARSLGRPRGQAFF
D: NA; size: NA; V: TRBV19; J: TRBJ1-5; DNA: TGTGCCAGTAGTATCCTACAGGGAAGGAATCAGCCCCAGCATTTT; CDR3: CASSILQGRNQPQHF
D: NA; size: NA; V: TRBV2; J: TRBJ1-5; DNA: TGTGCCAGCTCGCGACAGCCCGCGGATAATCAGCCCCAGCATTTT; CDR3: CASSRQPADNQPQHF
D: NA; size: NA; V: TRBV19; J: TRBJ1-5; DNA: TGTGCCAGTAGTACGACAGGTGTCAATCAGCCCCAGCATTTT; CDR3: CASSTTGVNQPQHF
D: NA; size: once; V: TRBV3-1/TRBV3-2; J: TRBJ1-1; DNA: TGTGCCAGCAGCCAAGTGAGAACGGGTAACACTGAAGCTTTCTTT; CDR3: CASSQVRTGNTEAFF
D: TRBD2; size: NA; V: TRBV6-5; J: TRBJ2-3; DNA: TGTGCCAGCAGTTACGTGGGGGGGAATACAGATACGCAGTATTTT; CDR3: CASSYVGGNTDTQYF
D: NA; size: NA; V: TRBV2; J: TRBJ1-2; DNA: TGTGCCAGCAGTGATTCGAGGGACAATAACTATGGCTACACCTTC; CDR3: CASSDSRDNNYGYTF
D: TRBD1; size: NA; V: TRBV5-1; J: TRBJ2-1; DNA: TGCGCCAGCAGCCGGGGACAGAGCTACAATGAGCAGTTCTTC; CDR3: CASSRGQSYNEQFF
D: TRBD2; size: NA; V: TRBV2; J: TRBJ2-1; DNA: TGTGCCAGCAGTTTTCTAGCGGGTAAACATAATGAGCAGTTCTTC; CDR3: CASSFLAGKHNEQFF
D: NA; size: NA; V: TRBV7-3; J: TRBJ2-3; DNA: TGTGCCAGCAGCTTGGGAGTACTAGCTCGCGGCACAGATACGCAGTATTTT; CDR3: CASSLGVLARGTDTQYF
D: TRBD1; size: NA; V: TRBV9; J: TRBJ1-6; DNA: TGTGCCAGCAGCGCCTCGGGACAGGGAGGTTCACCCCTCCACTTT; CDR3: CASSASGQGGSPLHF
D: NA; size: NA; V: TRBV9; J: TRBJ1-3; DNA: TGTGCCAGCAGCGTAGAACCGACAGCTGGAAACACCATATATTTT; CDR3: CASSVEPTAGNTIYF
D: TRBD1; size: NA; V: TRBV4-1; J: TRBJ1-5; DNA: TGCGCCAGCAGCCAAGAGGTGGGGACAGGGCTCAATCAGCCCCAGCATTTT; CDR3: CASSQEVGTGLNQPQHF
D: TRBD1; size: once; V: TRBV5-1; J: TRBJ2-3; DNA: TGCGCCAGCAGCTTGGGGGTGGACAGGACAGATACGCAGTATTTT; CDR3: CASSLGVDRTDTQYF
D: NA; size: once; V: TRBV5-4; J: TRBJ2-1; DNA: TGTGCCAGCAGCCCTCAGGGGGGAGGAAATGAGCAGTTCTTC; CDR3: CASSPQGGGNEQFF